This is a list of T cell receptor beta chains from one sample in a study of T-cell memory formation after mild COVID-19. Each CDR3 protein gets one entry after TCRdb re-called the 5' RACE reads with MiXCR. The sample has hundreds of thousands of distinct CDR3 sequences, about 24% seen once. The sample was PBMCs or a T cell subset sorted from them (not recorded which). The receptor set was obtained from an adult woman who had mild COVID-19 (a few samples of this study predate the infection). Cell type and time point are not known. Both conserved end residues are part of each CDR3. The order of the fields is V gene, clone size, CDR3 protein. The listing skips clone size in some rows; elsewhere it reads once, few, many or a size class.

v_call: TRBV12-3/TRBV12-4; clone_size: .; cdr3_aa: CASSSLRGTAEAFF
v_call: TRBV24-1; clone_size: few; cdr3_aa: CATSDRGAISYNEQFF
v_call: TRBV5-4; clone_size: few; cdr3_aa: CASSPLAGRSPTDTQYF
v_call: TRBV7-8; clone_size: few; cdr3_aa: CASSDSSGYNEQFF
v_call: TRBV27; clone_size: once; cdr3_aa: CASSFPGAASYEQYF
v_call: TRBV7-2; clone_size: few; cdr3_aa: CASSLPLTAGGRYNEQFF
v_call: TRBV6-1; clone_size: few; cdr3_aa: CASSSPVSYTGDTGELFF
v_call: TRBV7-6; clone_size: few; cdr3_aa: CASSPGFYEQFF
v_call: TRBV7-2; clone_size: .; cdr3_aa: CASSPQGSGGYEQYF
v_call: TRBV15; clone_size: few; cdr3_aa: CATSRVGFEQYF
v_call: TRBV4-1; clone_size: few; cdr3_aa: CASSQDFSQETQYF
v_call: TRBV30; clone_size: .; cdr3_aa: CAWSTGAGGRETQYF
v_call: TRBV30; clone_size: few; cdr3_aa: CAWSRVRDTQYF
v_call: TRBV4-1; clone_size: .; cdr3_aa: CASSRFRTGGYEQYF
v_call: TRBV25-1; clone_size: few; cdr3_aa: CASSGDRAYQETQYF
v_call: TRBV5-4; clone_size: few; cdr3_aa: CASSFLGLSTDTQYF
v_call: TRBV19; clone_size: few; cdr3_aa: CASSTGPRRRQPEQFF
v_call: TRBV19; clone_size: .; cdr3_aa: CASSSIGAGNQPQHF
v_call: TRBV6-5; clone_size: many; cdr3_aa: CASSYSGYGVNTEAFF
v_call: TRBV7-2; clone_size: few; cdr3_aa: CASSVTSARYNEQFF
v_call: TRBV5-6; clone_size: .; cdr3_aa: CASSSWDWWGTEAFF
v_call: TRBV7-9; clone_size: .; cdr3_aa: CASNAGSTEAFF
v_call: TRBV30; clone_size: .; cdr3_aa: CAWSSPTGANTEAFF
v_call: TRBV7-9; clone_size: once; cdr3_aa: CASSLHGDTEAFF
v_call: TRBV12-3/TRBV12-4; clone_size: .; cdr3_aa: CASSFPAYDEQYF
v_call: TRBV7-8; clone_size: few; cdr3_aa: CASSLVAQAAYYEQYF
v_call: TRBV11-3; clone_size: few; cdr3_aa: CASSTQVLGTEAFF
v_call: TRBV7-2; clone_size: .; cdr3_aa: CASSLRPSGYTGELFF
v_call: TRBV27; clone_size: few; cdr3_aa: CASATGLPGNTIYF
v_call: TRBV7-8; clone_size: .; cdr3_aa: CASSLTGLARLYQETQYF
v_call: TRBV4-2; clone_size: .; cdr3_aa: CASSQVRAGLAETYEQYF
v_call: TRBV7-9; clone_size: .; cdr3_aa: CASSLVSGRAITDTQYF